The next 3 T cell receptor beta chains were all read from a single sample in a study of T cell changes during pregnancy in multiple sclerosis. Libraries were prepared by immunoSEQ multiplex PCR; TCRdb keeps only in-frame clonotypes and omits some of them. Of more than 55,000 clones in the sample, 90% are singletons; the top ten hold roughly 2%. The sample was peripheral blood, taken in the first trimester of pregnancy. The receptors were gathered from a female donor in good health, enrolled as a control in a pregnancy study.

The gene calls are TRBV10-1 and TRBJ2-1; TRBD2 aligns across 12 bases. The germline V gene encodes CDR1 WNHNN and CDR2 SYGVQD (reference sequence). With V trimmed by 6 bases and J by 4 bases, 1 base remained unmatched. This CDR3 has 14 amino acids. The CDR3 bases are TGCGCCAGCAGGGGGACTAGCGGGTACAATGAGCAGTTCTTC. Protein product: CASRGTSGYNEQFF.

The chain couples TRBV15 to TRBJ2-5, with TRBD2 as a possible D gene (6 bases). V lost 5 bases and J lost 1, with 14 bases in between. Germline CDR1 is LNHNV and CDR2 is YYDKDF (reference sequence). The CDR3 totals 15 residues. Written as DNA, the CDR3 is TGTGCCACCAGCTCCGAGCGGGCCACCCAAGAGACCCAGTACTTC. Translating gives CATSSERATQETQYF.

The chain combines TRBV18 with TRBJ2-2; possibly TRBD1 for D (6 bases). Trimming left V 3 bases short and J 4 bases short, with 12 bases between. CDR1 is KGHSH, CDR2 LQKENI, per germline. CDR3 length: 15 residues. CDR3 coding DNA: TGTGCCAGCTCACCGGCGACAGGCCCCACCGGGGAGCTGTTTTTT. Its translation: CASSPATGPTGELFF. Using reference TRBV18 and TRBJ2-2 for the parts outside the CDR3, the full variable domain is NAGVMQNPRHLVRRRGQEARLRCSPMKGHSHVYWYRQLPEEGLKFMVYLQKENIIDESGMPKERFSAEFPKEGPSILRIQQVVRGDSAAYFCASSPATGPTGELFFGEGSRLTVL.